The 30 T cell receptor beta chains given below trace back to one sample, sequenced in a study of CD8+CD57+ T cells in acquired aplastic anemia. TCR beta VDJ and CDR3 were profiled, and genomic DNA was the template. TCRdb itself ran the reads through MiXCR, one entry per CDR3 protein. In the table there are more than 150,000 distinct CDR3 sequences, 40% to 50% of which are singletons. All sequencing subjects had displayed CD8+CD57+ cell expansion on flow cytometry. Sequences were obtained from sorted CD4+, CD8+, or CD8+CD57+ T cells (not recorded which) from PBMCs. These receptors were taken from a human donor with aplastic anemia.

This clonotype was counted many times. The rearrangement uses TRBV19 and TRBJ1-1, with D possibly TRBD1 on 5 matching bases. The V gene's germline CDR1 is LNHDA and CDR2 SQIVND (reference sequence). The V gene lost 3 bases and the J gene lost 1 base, with 6 bases spanning the gap. The CDR3 has 13 residues. CDR3 amino acids: CASSMTENTEAFF. CDR3 nucleotides: TGTGCCAGTAGTATGACAGAGAACACTGAAGCTTTCTTT. The whole variable domain, filled in from reference TRBV19 and TRBJ1-1, reads DGGITQSPKYLFRKEGQNVTLSCEQNLNHDAMYWYRQDPGQGLRLIYYSQIVNDFQKGDIAEGYSVSREKKESFPLTVTSAQKNPTAFYLCASSMTENTEAFFGQGTRLTVV.

The V call is TRBV29-1, the J call TRBJ1-4, with 9 bases aligning to TRBD1. Germline CDR1 is SQVTM and CDR2 is ANQGSEA. This CDR3 region has 14 residues. CDR3 coding DNA: TGCAAGGTTGCGTGGACAGGGGAGAGAGAAAAACTGTTTTTT. Translating gives CKVAWTGEREKLFF. The full variable domain, in which reference TRBV29-1 and TRBJ1-4 provide the parts outside the CDR3, is SAVISQKPSRDICQRGTSLTIQCQVDSQVTMMFWYRQQPGQSLTLIATANQGSEATYESGFVIDKFPISRPNLTFSTLTVSNMSPEDSSIYLCKVAWTGEREKLFFGSGTQLSVL.

This chain joins TRBV11-2 and TRBJ2-2, with D uncertain. V lost 5 bases and J 4 bases, leaving 14 bases between the germline ends. Germline assignment: CDR1 SGHAT and CDR2 FQNNGV. This CDR3 comprises 15 residues. Here the CDR3 reads CASSPRRVSTGELFF. DNA of the CDR3: TGTGCCAGCAGCCCTCGAAGGGTATCCACCGGGGAGCTGTTTTTT.

This rearrangement joins TRBV2 to TRBJ2-2; 12 bases line up with TRBD1. Germline CDR1 is SNHLY and CDR2 is FYNNEI. The V gene end was trimmed by 7 bases and the J gene end by 8 bases; junction bases not matched to a gene: 8. The CDR3 consists of 15 residues. The CDR3 bases are TGTGCCAGCAACACCGGGACAGGGGGCAAAGGGGAGCTGTTTTTT. Protein product: CASNTGTGGKGELFF.

This clonotype was seen repeatedly, ten times or more. This chain uses TRBV2 with TRBJ1-5; 7 nucleotides match TRBD1. Per the germline V gene, CDR1 is SNHLY and CDR2 is FYNNEI. This CDR3 has 14 residues. J was trimmed by 2 bases and V by 5 bases; bases with no gene match: 3. CDR3 in DNA: TGTGCCAGCAGTTACAGGGGTGGCAATCAGCCCCAGCATTTT. Translated: CASSYRGGNQPQHF. Together with reference TRBV2 and TRBJ1-5, the CDR3 gives the full variable domain: EPEVTQTPSHQVTQMGQEVILRCVPISNHLYFYWYRQILGQKVEFLVSFYNNEISEKSEIFDDQFSVERPDGSNFTLKIRSTKLEDSAMYFCASSYRGGNQPQHFGDGTRLSIL.

This chain connects TRBV6-1 to TRBJ2-5, with TRBD2 identical over 11 bases. The CDR3 is 16 amino acids. Germline loops: CDR1 MNHNS, CDR2 SASEGT. Trimming took 6 bases from V and 4 from J; bases not matched to a gene: 10. Written as DNA, the CDR3 is TGTGCCAGCAGCCCCGGGGTCCTAGCGGGAGGAGAGACCCAGTACTTC. It yields the protein CASSPGVLAGGETQYF.

This clonotype has a handful of counts. The chain joins TRBV5-6 to TRBJ1-4, with a possible D match to TRBD1 (5 bases). The CDR3 spans 16 residues. Trimming shortened V by 2 bases and J by 8 bases, and 19 bases separated the two germline ends. CDR1 and CDR2 from the germline V gene are SGHDT and YYEEEE. DNA of the CDR3: TGTGCCAGCAGCTTAACGAGTACAGGTTTGACGGAAAAACTGTTTTTT. Its protein product is CASSLTSTGLTEKLFF.

The chain links TRBV3-1 to TRBJ2-2; 10 nucleotides match TRBD2. Germline loops: CDR1 LGHDT, CDR2 YNNKEL (reference sequence). The CDR3 loop spans 17 amino acids. V was clipped by 4 bases and J by 7 bases; unmatched bases: 12. The CDR3 protein is CASSPRGSSGRFGELFF. CDR3 coding DNA: TGTGCCAGCAGCCCGAGGGGGTCTAGCGGGAGATTCGGGGAGCTGTTTTTT.

Many counts were recorded for this clonotype. V is TRBV25-1 and J is TRBJ2-5, with 8 bases that match TRBD2. CDR1 and CDR2 (germline): MGHDK, SYGVNS. The CDR3 covers 16 residues. V gave up 6 bases and J gave up 2 bases; unmatched junction bases: 11. The CDR3 loop reads CASRKGGAGVQETQYF. The CDR3 DNA reads as TGTGCCAGCAGGAAGGGGGGAGCGGGAGTTCAAGAGACCCAGTACTTC.

The chain links TRBV7-2 to TRBJ1-1, with D possibly being TRBD1 (5 bases). The V end was cut by 2 bases, the J end by 4 bases, with 8 bases between. Per the germline V gene, CDR1 is SGHTA and CDR2 is FQGNSA. CDR3 length: 13 amino acids. The CDR3 DNA is TGTGCCAGCAGCTTAAGACAGAGCACTGAAGCTTTCTTT. Residues: CASSLRQSTEAFF.

A note on this clonotype: A much larger clone differs by one base, so this may be a read error. The chain links TRBV7-8 to TRBJ2-1; TRBD1 is a possible D gene (5 bases). The CDR3 runs 18 residues. The V end lost 3 bases, the J end lost 8 bases, and 26 bases lay between the germline ends. CDR1 and CDR2 (germline): SGHVS, FQNEAQ. The CDR3 region is CASSFNLPGATSLDEQFF. The DNA for the CDR3 is TGTGCCAGCAGCTTCAACCTCCCTGGGGCCACGTCATTGGATGAGCAGTTCTTC.

The rearrangement uses TRBV5-5 and TRBJ2-7, with D hard to call. Deletions cut 4 bases from V and 3 bases from J, with 11 bases between. This CDR3 region has 13 residues. Germline V gene lookup returns CDR1 SGHKS and CDR2 YYEKEE (reference sequence). CDR3 in amino acids: CASSQKTVYEQYF. In DNA form, the CDR3 reads TGTGCCAGCAGCCAGAAAACAGTCTACGAGCAGTACTTC.

The rearrangement joins TRBV5-6 to TRBJ1-1; D uncertain. The CDR3 is made up of 14 amino acids. Trimming stripped 1 base from V and 1 base from J, with 8 bases between. Germline CDR1 SGHDT, CDR2 YYEEEE. The CDR3 DNA reads TGTGCCAGCAGCTTGATACGGAGGAACACTGAAGCTTTCTTT. Protein product: CASSLIRRNTEAFF.

This clonotype was observed a handful of times. Here the CDR3 reads CASNVQGGIDEKLFF. As DNA, the CDR3 is TGTGCCAGCAACGTCCAGGGAGGAATCGATGAAAAACTGTTTTTT. The V and J genes are TRBV9 and TRBJ1-4, with D possibly being TRBD1 (5 bases). The CDR3 is 15 residues long. Germline V gives CDR1 SGDLS, CDR2 YYNGEE. Trimming removed 6 bases from V and 6 bases from J, with 18 bases in between.

In its sample, this clonotype was seen a few times. This chain connects TRBV29-1 to TRBJ2-7; 10 nucleotides line up with TRBD2. The J call may be incorrect, as the DNA end agrees better with TRBJ2-1. From germline, CDR1 is SQVTM and CDR2 ANQGSEA. The CDR3 totals 14 residues. The CDR3 region has the DNA TGCAGCGTTGCGGGTAGCGGGAGGCGGAATGAGCAGTTCTTC. This translates into CSVAGSGRRNEQFF.

Comment on this clonotype: Likely a read error: the CDR3 ends without its conserved phenylalanine or tryptophan. This sequence joins TRBV10-3 and TRBJ1-6, with TRBD1 matching over 8 bases. The CDR3 loop spans 15 amino acids. V lost 8 bases and J lost 6; bases outside the gene matches: 9. Germline CDR1 and CDR2: ENHRY and SYGVKD. The CDR3 DNA follows: TGTGCCATCGGTGGGACAGGACCCGTTAATTCACCCCTCCACCTT. Translating it yields CAIGGTGPVNSPLHL.

This clonotype was detected ten times or more. The chain recombines TRBV5-1 with TRBJ1-6, with TRBD1 identical over 9 bases. The CDR3 spans 15 residues. J was trimmed by 10 bases and V by 5 bases; bases with no gene match: 10. Germline V lookup: CDR1 SGHRS, CDR2 YFSETQ. CDR3 in DNA: TGCGCCAGCAGTAAGGTCGGGACAGGGTTGTCACCCCTCCACTTT. Its translation is CASSKVGTGLSPLHF.

This clonotype came up many times. This chain joins TRBV7-9 and TRBJ2-7; D might be TRBD1 (5 bases). The CDR3 is 15 amino acids. Trimming left V 0 bases short and J 3 bases short, with 12 bases between. CDR1 and CDR2 (germline): SEHNR, FQNEAQ (reference sequence). The CDR3: CASSLAPRVNYEQYF. CDR3 DNA: TGTGCCAGCAGCTTAGCGCCCAGGGTGAACTACGAGCAGTACTTC.

This chain connects TRBV12-3 or TRBV12-4 to TRBJ1-3; the D is unclear. Trimming took 5 bases from V and 0 from J, leaving 11 bases between them. This CDR3 comprises 15 residues. The CDR3 region is CASSTRTGSGNTIYF. CDR3 sequence (DNA): TGTGCCAGCAGTACGCGGACTGGCTCTGGAAACACCATATATTTT.

The sample holds many counts of this clonotype. The rearrangement links TRBV19 to TRBJ2-5; 10 bases match TRBD2. Losses at the gene ends were 6 bases for V and 1 base for J; bases not matched to a gene: 8. CDR1 is LNHDA, CDR2 SQIVND, per germline (reference sequence). The CDR3 length is 16 residues. CDR3 DNA: TGTGCCAGTAGGTCCTCTAGCGGGAGTAGCCAAGAGACCCAGTACTTC. Its translation is CASRSSSGSSQETQYF.

At least ten counts were recorded for this clonotype. This rearrangement joins TRBV15 to TRBJ2-3; D is undetermined. The ends were cut back, 3 bases at V and 1 base at J, with 26 bases in the middle. Germline CDR1 reads LNHNV; CDR2 reads YYDKDF (reference sequence). This CDR3 is built from 20 residues. CDR3 nucleotides: TGTGCCACCAGCAGGCCCCAACTCCATGGATCGCTAGTGGGCACAGATACGCAGTATTTT. It codes for CATSRPQLHGSLVGTDTQYF.

This clonotype was recorded a few times. This may stem from a read error, because a much larger clone lies one nucleotide away. The chain joins TRBV19 to TRBJ1-5; no clear D. The germline V gene has CDR1 LNHDA and CDR2 SQIVND (reference sequence). There are 14 residues in the CDR3. The germline V and J ends were trimmed by 6 bases and 2 bases, with 11 bases remaining between them. In DNA, the CDR3 is TGTGCCAGTAGCCAAGGGTTGGGCAATCAGCCCCAGCATTTT. Its protein product is CASSQGLGNQPQHF.

The chain carries TRBV4-2 and TRBJ2-1; the match to TRBD2 covers 13 bases. Looked up from germline, CDR1 is LGHNA and CDR2 is YNFKEQ. CDR3 length equals 17 residues. V trimming: 4 bases; J trimming: 4 bases; junction bases outside the gene matches: 7. As DNA, the CDR3 is TGTGCCAGCAGCCGCCGACTAGCGGGAGGTCGATACAATGAGCAGTTCTTC. Protein sequence: CASSRRLAGGRYNEQFF.

This clonotype was seen many times. The chain couples TRBV11-3 to TRBJ1-6; the D is unclear. The CDR3 totals 13 residues. Germline V lookup: CDR1 SGHNT, CDR2 YENEEA. V lost 1 base and J 10 bases, leaving 8 bases between the germline ends. The CDR3 coding sequence is TGTGCCAGCAGCTTAGGGGCCCCCTCACCCCTCCACTTT. Its protein product is CASSLGAPSPLHF. Filled out from reference TRBV11-3 and TRBJ1-6, the complete variable domain reads EAGVVQSPRYKIIEKKQPVAFWCNPISGHNTLYWYLQNLGQGPELLIRYENEEAVDDSQLPKDRFSAERLKGVDSTLKIQPAELGDSAVYLCASSLGAPSPLHFGNGTRLTVT.

This sequence joins TRBV5-1 and TRBJ1-2; D call uncertain. The CDR3 runs to 13 residues. Trimming stripped 2 bases from V and 5 bases from J, with 10 bases between. Germline CDR1 and CDR2: SGHRS and YFSETQ. The CDR3 sequence is CASSLDTDYGYTF. The CDR3 nucleotides read TGCGCCAGCAGCTTAGACACCGATTATGGCTACACCTTC.

The chain employs TRBV10-3 and TRBJ2-2; TRBD2 aligns across 9 bases. Looked up from germline, CDR1 is ENHRY and CDR2 is SYGVKD. V lost 4 bases, J lost 6 bases, and 3 bases stayed unmatched. This CDR3 is 14 amino acids long. The CDR3 sequence is CAISASSGAGELFF. For the CDR3, the DNA is TGTGCCATCAGTGCATCTAGCGGGGCCGGGGAGCTGTTTTTT.

The chain carries TRBV4-2 and TRBJ2-3, with 7 bases that match TRBD2. Germline assignment: CDR1 LGHNA and CDR2 YNFKEQ. This CDR3 is 16 amino acids long. Trimming removed 1 base from V and 4 bases from J; junction bases left unmatched: 8. CDR3 bases: TGTGCCAGCAGCCAAGTTCGCGGGAGTCTCGCAGATACGCAGTATTTT. It codes for CASSQVRGSLADTQYF.

In this sample, this clonotype turned up many times. The V and J genes are TRBV6-2 or TRBV6-3 and TRBJ2-3, with no clear D. The V end lost 0 bases, the J end lost 2 bases, and 6 bases lay between the germline ends. CDR1 and CDR2 (germline): MNHEY, SVGEGT. This CDR3 comprises 14 residues. CDR3 protein: CASSYSYPTDTQYF. The CDR3 DNA sequence: TGTGCCAGCAGTTACTCATACCCCACAGATACGCAGTATTTT.

Turning to this clonotype: A junction boundary mismatches the germline segment, possibly from a read error. The chain recombines TRBV7-3 with TRBJ2-1; D is uncertain. The germline CDR1 and CDR2 sequences are SGHTA and FQGTGA. The CDR3 consists of 14 residues. In DNA, the CDR3 is TGTGCCAGCAGCTTATCCCTCTCCTACAATGAGCAGCTCTTC. It encodes CASSLSLSYNEQLF.

V usage is TRBV20-1 and J usage is TRBJ2-5; the D is unclear. Trimming removed 4 bases at V and 4 bases at J, with 16 bases between. CDR1 is DFQATT and CDR2 is SNEGSKA in the germline V gene (reference sequence). The CDR3 runs 14 residues. CDR3 in amino acids: CSAKGSFGGETQYF. For the CDR3, the DNA is TGCAGTGCTAAGGGCAGTTTCGGCGGAGAGACCCAGTACTTC.